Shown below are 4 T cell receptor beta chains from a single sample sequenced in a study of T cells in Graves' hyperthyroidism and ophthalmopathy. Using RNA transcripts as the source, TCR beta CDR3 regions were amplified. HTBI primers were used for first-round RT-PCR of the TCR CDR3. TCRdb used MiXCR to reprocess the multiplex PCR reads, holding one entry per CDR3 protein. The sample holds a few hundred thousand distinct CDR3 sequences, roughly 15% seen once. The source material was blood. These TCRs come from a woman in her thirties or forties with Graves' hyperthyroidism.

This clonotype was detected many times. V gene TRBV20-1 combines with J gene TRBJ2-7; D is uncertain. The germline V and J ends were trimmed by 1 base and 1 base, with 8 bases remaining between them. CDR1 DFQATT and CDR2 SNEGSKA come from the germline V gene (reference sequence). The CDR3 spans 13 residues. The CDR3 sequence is CSARGHLSYEQYF. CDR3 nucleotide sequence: TGCAGTGCTAGAGGACACCTGTCCTACGAGCAGTACTTC.

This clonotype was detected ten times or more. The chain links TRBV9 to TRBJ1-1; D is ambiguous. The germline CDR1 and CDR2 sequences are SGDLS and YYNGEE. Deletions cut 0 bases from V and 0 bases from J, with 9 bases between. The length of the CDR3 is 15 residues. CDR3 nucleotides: TGTGCCAGCAGCGTAGCGGGCAGCTTGAACACTGAAGCTTTCTTT. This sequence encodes CASSVAGSLNTEAFF.

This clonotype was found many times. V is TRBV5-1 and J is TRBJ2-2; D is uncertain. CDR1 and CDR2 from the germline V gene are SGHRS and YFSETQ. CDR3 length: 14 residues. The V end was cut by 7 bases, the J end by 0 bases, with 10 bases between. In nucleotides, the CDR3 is TGCGCCAGCCATAAGCAGGCGAACACCGGGGAGCTGTTTTTT. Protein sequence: CASHKQANTGELFF.

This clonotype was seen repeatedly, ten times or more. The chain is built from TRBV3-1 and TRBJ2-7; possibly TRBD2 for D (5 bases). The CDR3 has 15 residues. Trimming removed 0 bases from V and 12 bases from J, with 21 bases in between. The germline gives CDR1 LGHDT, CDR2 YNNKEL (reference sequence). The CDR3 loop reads CASSQELRTPTPRYF. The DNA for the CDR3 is TGTGCCAGCAGCCAAGAATTGAGGACTCCCACTCCGCGGTACTTC.